The 14 T cell receptor beta chains below all came from one sample that was sequenced in a study of blood T cell repertoires in COVID-19. Using immunoSEQ multiplex PCR, the repertoire was profiled, and TCRdb retains in-frame clones only, with some absent. The data show roughly 300,000 clones, around 87% seen once. Input material: peripheral blood. These receptor sequences come from a woman between 45 and 60 years old who had recovered from COVID-19.

The chain uses TRBV5-1 and TRBJ2-7; maybe TRBD2 (6 bases). CDR1 and CDR2 (germline): SGHRS, YFSETQ. This CDR3 has 16 amino acids. Trimming took 4 bases from V and 6 from J, leaving 23 bases between them. The DNA of the CDR3 is TGCGCCAGCAGCGGGGCGCTTGGGGGGACTGGGGGCGAGCAGTACTTC. Its translation is CASSGALGGTGGEQYF.

V usage is TRBV28 and J usage is TRBJ1-2, with D maybe TRBD1 (6 bases). In germline, CDR1 is MDHEN, CDR2 SYDVKM. The V end was cut by 4 bases, the J end by 4 bases, with 10 bases between. This CDR3 spans 13 amino acids. CDR3 in amino acids: CASSSQGSYGYTF. The CDR3 DNA follows: TGTGCCAGCAGTTCGCAGGGGAGCTATGGCTACACCTTC.

The V gene is TRBV5-4, the J gene TRBJ1-1; D may be TRBD1 (6 bases). This CDR3 is 14 amino acids long. Germline V gene lookup returns CDR1 SGHNT and CDR2 YYREEE (reference sequence). V was shortened by 2 bases and J by 1 base, with 9 bases between the two germline ends. The CDR3 DNA sequence: TGTGCCAGCAGCTTCGGGACAAAGAACACTGAAGCTTTCTTT. It is translated as CASSFGTKNTEAFF.

The chain employs TRBV21-1 and TRBJ2-1; the table's D call, TRBD2, was not checked against the DNA. TRBV21-1 is termed a pseudogene. The CDR3 sequence is 11 residues long. The CDR3 spells CASSAENEQFF. The CDR3 bases are TGTGCCAGCAGCGCGGAAAATGAGCAGTTCTTC.

The chain uses TRBV4-1 and TRBJ1-6; D remains unclear. The V end was cut by 5 bases, the J end by 0 bases, with 11 bases between. The CDR3 runs 16 residues. From germline, CDR1 is MGHRA and CDR2 YSYEKL. CDR3 protein: CASSRGSSSYNSPLHF. The CDR3 region has the DNA TGCGCCAGCAGCAGAGGGAGTAGCTCCTATAATTCACCCCTCCACTTT.

V usage is TRBV20-1 and J usage is TRBJ1-1, with D hard to call. Germline CDR1 reads DFQATT; CDR2 reads SNEGSKA (reference sequence). The CDR3 is 13 residues long. The V end was cut by 3 bases, the J end by 2 bases, with 10 bases between. This CDR3 is CSASWSLNTEAFF. The CDR3 DNA reads TGCAGTGCTAGTTGGAGCTTAAACACTGAAGCTTTCTTT.

V usage is TRBV14 and J usage is TRBJ2-7; no clear D gene. CDR1 and CDR2 from the germline V gene are SGHDN and FVKESK. Between the trimmed V and J ends, which lost 4 bases and 2 bases, there was a span of 9 bases. This CDR3 contains 13 residues. CDR3 sequence: CASSPRKTYEQYF. The CDR3 region has the DNA TGTGCCAGCAGCCCCAGAAAAACCTACGAGCAGTACTTC.

The chain employs TRBV19 and TRBJ2-5; 9 bases align to TRBD1. The CDR3 runs to 14 residues. Germline trimming cut 5 bases from V and 4 bases from J; bases unmatched to any gene: 5. In germline, CDR1 is LNHDA, CDR2 SQIVND (reference sequence). DNA for the CDR3: TGTGCCAGTAGTCCACAGGGGGCCTTAGAGACCCAGTACTTC. This codes for CASSPQGALETQYF.

The CDR3 region has the DNA TGTGCCAGCAGCTTAGGACAGGGGAGAGGCTACACCTTC. This encodes CASSLGQGRGYTF. The rearrangement joins TRBV11-2 to TRBJ1-2, with TRBD1 matching 8 bases. The CDR3 totals 13 residues. Per germline, CDR1 SGHAT and CDR2 FQNNGV. After removal of 1 base from V and 8 bases from J, the junction contained 3 bases not matched to a gene.

The CDR3 reads CASSLIELNDNTQYF. CDR3 nucleotide sequence: TGCGCCAGCAGCTTGATTGAGCTAAATGATAATACGCAGTATTTT. This chain uses TRBV5-1 with TRBJ2-3, with D hard to call. Trimming left V 1 base short and J 7 bases short, with 16 bases between. The CDR3 runs 15 residues. Germline CDR1 is SGHRS and CDR2 is YFSETQ.

DNA for the CDR3: TGTGCCAGCAGCTTGGTGGAGGGTAACTATGGCTACACCTTC. Translated: CASSLVEGNYGYTF. The J gene is TRBJ1-2, the V gene TRBV5-4; D not resolved. The V gene lost 0 bases and the J gene lost 1 base, with 7 bases spanning the gap. CDR3 length: 14 residues. Per the germline V gene, CDR1 is SGHNT and CDR2 is YYREEE (reference sequence).

A single count supports this clone. V and J are TRBV20-1 and TRBJ1-2, with a weak D call TRBD1 (5 bases). In germline, CDR1 is DFQATT, CDR2 SNEGSKA (reference sequence). Trimming took off 7 bases at V and 4 bases at J, with 10 bases between the two ends. CDR3 length: 11 residues. In DNA, the CDR3 is TGCAGTGTTACAGGAACCTATGGCTACACCTTC. It encodes CSVTGTYGYTF.

The chain couples TRBV28 to TRBJ1-5; 8 nucleotides align to TRBD1. CDR1 is MDHEN and CDR2 is SYDVKM in the germline V gene. The V segment lost 6 bases and the J segment 9 bases; nucleotides outside the gene matches: 22. This CDR3 region has 18 residues. CDR3 sequence: CASSLPTTGVGRGGPQHF. The CDR3 DNA follows: TGTGCCAGCAGCCTCCCAACGACAGGGGTAGGCAGGGGTGGGCCCCAGCATTTT. Full variable domain (outside the CDR3, taken from reference TRBV28 and TRBJ1-5): DVKVTQSSRYLVKRTGEKVFLECVQDMDHENMFWYRQDPGLGLRLIYFSYDVKMKEKGDIPEGYSVSREKKERFSLILESASTNQTSMYLCASSLPTTGVGRGGPQHFGDGTRLSIL.

The rearrangement uses TRBV7-2 and TRBJ2-7, with D perhaps TRBD2 (6 bases). From germline, CDR1 is SGHTA and CDR2 FQGNSA. The CDR3 consists of 14 residues. The V end lost 5 bases, the J end lost 2 bases, and 13 bases lay between the germline ends. In nucleotides, the CDR3 is TGTGCCAGCAGCAACGTAGGCGGGACCTACGAGCAGTACTTC. Protein product: CASSNVGGTYEQYF.